The 2 T cell receptor beta chains reported below all come from one sample, sequenced in a study of neurological immune-mediated disorders. TCRdb re-analysed the 5' RACE reads in MiXCR, keeping a single row per CDR3 protein. The table records roughly 30,000 distinct CDR3 sequences, approximately 5% of them present only once. Sequences were obtained from CD4+ T cells from blood. These receptors were obtained from a woman in her forties or fifties in good health.

This clonotype came up many times. The chain carries TRBV7-2 and TRBJ2-1; D remains unclear. Trimming removed 5 bases from V and 13 bases from J, with 21 bases in between. The germline gives CDR1 SGHTA, CDR2 FQGNSA. The CDR3 has 14 residues. The DNA for the CDR3 is TGTGCCAGCAGCCGGAAAGGGCAGGCACATCATCAGTTCTTC. This sequence encodes CASSRKGQAHHQFF.

This clonotype was counted ten times or more. The CDR3 is CASSYGSQETQYF. CDR3 coding DNA: TGTGCCAGCAGTTACGGATCACAAGAGACCCAGTACTTC. V gene TRBV6-2 or TRBV6-3 combines with J gene TRBJ2-5; D gene unclear. From germline, CDR1 is MNHEY and CDR2 SVGEGT. The CDR3 sequence is 13 residues long. The V end was cut by 2 bases, the J end by 2 bases, with 6 bases between.